This record covers a single T cell receptor beta chain. The antigen remains unidentified. Profiled with immunoSEQ multiplex PCR; TCRdb holds only in-frame clones, not every one. The repertoire consists of about 24,000 clones, with 78% occurring once and the leading ten covering under 9.5%. The junction had 8 bases not matched to a gene; V was cut back by 0 bases and J by 6 bases. The CDR3 runs to 15 residues. Germline V gene sequence: CDR1 SGHDT, CDR2 YYEEEE. This entry is derived from a study of cytotoxic CD8 clonotypes in ibrutinib-treated CLL. Study-level results: Sampling schedules were unmatched across sustained-remission and progressing patients.

The V call is TRBV5-6, the J call TRBJ1-2, with TRBD1 matching over 7 bases. The TCR was taken from a human donor with chronic lymphocytic leukemia. Material: PBMCs, obtained before ibrutinib treatment. Here the CDR3 DNA reads TGTGCCAGCAGCTTGGGACCGCCGACAGGGAATGGCTACACCTTC. Translation: CASSLGPPTGNGYTF.